This TCR beta chain was captured by sequencing in a study of glioma-infiltrating T cells after dendritic cell vaccination. The method was immunoSEQ multiplex PCR; TCRdb's version includes in-frame clones alone and lacks a portion of them. Among about 90,000 clones listed, roughly four fifths were seen once. CDR1 is SQVTM, CDR2 ANQGSEA, per germline. The CDR3 is 16 amino acids. V was pared by 0 bases and J by 0 bases, with 5 bases of the junction left unmatched. In its sample, this clone was seen a few times. Time point noted: after dendritic cell vaccination, including at tumor progression/relapse. Isocitrate dehydrogenase mutation was absent in all glioblastoma patients. PBMC were collected before vaccination, two weeks after the third vaccination, and at progression.

The origin of this receptor is a human donor with glioblastoma. The source material was blood, sampled after dendritic cell vaccination. The chain combines TRBV29-1 with TRBJ1-3; 7 bases map to TRBD1. In DNA, the CDR3 is TGCAGCGTTGAAGACTACAGGGGTCCCTCTGGAAACACCATATATTTT. It is translated as CSVEDYRGPSGNTIYF.